This T cell receptor beta chain was obtained from a study of T cell changes during pregnancy in multiple sclerosis. Using immunoSEQ multiplex PCR, the repertoire was profiled, and TCRdb retains in-frame clones only, with some absent. The sample lists 75,000 to 90,000 clones, approximately 90% seen once, with roughly 3.5% in the top ten. V shed 2 bases, J shed 4 bases, and the junction held 7 bases outside the gene matches. The CDR3 spans 15 residues. The germline CDR1 and CDR2 sequences are MNHNS and SASEGT. This TCR derives from a female donor in good health, serving as a control in a pregnancy study. Some clones in this sample may be carry-over from other donors' samples. Here the sequenced sample was PBMCs, taken in the first trimester of pregnancy. The rearrangement uses TRBV6-1 and TRBJ2-5; 7 bases fit TRBD2. This chain's CDR3 is CASSEMDGGLETQYF. The CDR3 bases are TGTGCCAGCAGTGAAATGGACGGGGGGTTAGAGACCCAGTACTTC.